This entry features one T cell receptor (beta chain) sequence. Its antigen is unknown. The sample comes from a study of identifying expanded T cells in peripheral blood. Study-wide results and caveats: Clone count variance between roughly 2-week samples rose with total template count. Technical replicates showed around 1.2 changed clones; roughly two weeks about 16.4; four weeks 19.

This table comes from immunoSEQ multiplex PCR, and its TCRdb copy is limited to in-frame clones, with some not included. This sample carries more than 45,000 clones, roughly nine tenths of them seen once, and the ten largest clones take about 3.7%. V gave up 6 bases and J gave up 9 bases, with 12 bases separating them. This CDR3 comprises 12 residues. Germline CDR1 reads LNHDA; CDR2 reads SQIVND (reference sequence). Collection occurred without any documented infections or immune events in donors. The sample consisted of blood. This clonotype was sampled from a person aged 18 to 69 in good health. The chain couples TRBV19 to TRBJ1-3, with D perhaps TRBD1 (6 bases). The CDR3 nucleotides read TGTGCCAGTAGCTCCCGAGGGGGCACCATATATTTT. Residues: CASSSRGGTIYF.